This T cell receptor beta chain comes out of a study of blood T cell repertoires in COVID-19 (dated by TCRdb to about 2020). Background on the whole study: Samples covering the acute and convalescent phases of COVID-19 were provided by collaborators in the United States, Italy and Spain. The prospective study material was composed of cDNA or gDNA derived from T cells, B-cell-depleted T cells, or PBMCs. Deeply sampled blood TCRbeta repertoires from subjects exposed to, actively infected with, or recovered from COVID-19 were included in the dataset. The repertoires were made available in a free public database intended to serve as a resource for research on the immune response to SARS-CoV-2. Samples came from the ongoing ImmuneRACE study (first 160 participants) plus 1,254 subjects from 6 global collaborators. A de-identified subject ID, COVID-19 status, age in years and sex were almost always included in the sample metadata. Where available, HLA class I and class II types were obtained from metadata supplied by the sample provider rather than from assay-based typing.

TCRbeta CDR3 regions were amplified from genomic DNA using the immunoSEQ Assay, a bias-controlled multiplex PCR. As for the authors' bioinformatics: The number of nucleated cells in each sample was estimated by amplification of reference gene primers within the assay. To quantify the absolute abundance of each unique TCRbeta CDR3 rearrangement, sequence reads were collapsed and filtered. For each sample, productive Simpson clonality was calculated as the square root of Simpson's diversity index across productive rearrangements. This is the immuneACCESS table as TCRdb keeps it, with only in-frame sequences that have V and J called. A part of the clones is gone; compared with another copy, unresolved V genes explain less than half, and the rest is unexplained. The V and J calls and clone size are taken from that table; D and trimming were inferred from the DNA. The sample includes roughly 150,000 clones, with around 75% observed a single time. The ten largest make up about 15% of the sample.

Results and caveats for the whole study, not just this receptor: The quantity of clinical and demographic metadata differed by source and by participant and was supplied without curation.

CDR1 and CDR2 are read off the germline V gene as SGHRS and YFSETQ. The CDR3 numbers 14 residues from cysteine through phenylalanine. The CDR3 DNA has 42 bases and is translated from base 1. Trimmed from V: 2 bases; trimmed from J: 3 bases; junction bases lacking a gene match: 2. Notes on this clone: Its antigen specificity is not known. Per-base quality was not reported, and no clone a single base away is much larger than it.

Whole blood was collected in K2EDTA tubes by collaborating institutions according to the institutions' own protocols. For TCRbeta analysis, collaborators shipped samples as frozen whole blood, isolated PBMCs, or DNA extracted from either of those sample types. The sequence is built from TRBV5-1 and TRBJ2-7, with 10 bases matching TRBD1. The receptor comes from a woman older than 75 with acute or convalescent COVID-19. The specimen was peripheral blood. This receptor has the CDR3 CASSFGTGVYEQYF. The DNA is as follows: TGCGCCAGCAGCTTTGGGACAGGGGTCTACGAGCAGTACTTC.